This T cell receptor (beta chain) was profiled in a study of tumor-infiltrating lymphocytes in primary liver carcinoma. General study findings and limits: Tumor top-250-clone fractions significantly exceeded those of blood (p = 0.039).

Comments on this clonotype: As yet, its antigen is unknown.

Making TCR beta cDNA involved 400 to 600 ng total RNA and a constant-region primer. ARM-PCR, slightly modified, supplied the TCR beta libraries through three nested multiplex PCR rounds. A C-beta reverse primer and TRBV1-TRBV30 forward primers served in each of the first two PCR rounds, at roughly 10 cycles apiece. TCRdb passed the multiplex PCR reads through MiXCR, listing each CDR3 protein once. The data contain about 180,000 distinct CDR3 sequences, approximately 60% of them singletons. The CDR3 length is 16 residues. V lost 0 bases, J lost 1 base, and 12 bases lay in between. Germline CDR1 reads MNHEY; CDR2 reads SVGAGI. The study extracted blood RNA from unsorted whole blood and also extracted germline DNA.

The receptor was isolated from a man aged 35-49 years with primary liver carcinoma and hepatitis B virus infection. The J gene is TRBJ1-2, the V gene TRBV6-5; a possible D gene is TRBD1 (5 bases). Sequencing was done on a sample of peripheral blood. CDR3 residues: CASSYSGAGVNYGYTF. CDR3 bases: TGTGCCAGCAGTTACTCCGGGGCAGGCGTTAACTATGGCTACACCTTC.